One sample yielded the 18 T cell receptor beta chains listed below, sequenced in a study of glioma-infiltrating T cells (dated by TCRdb to 2016 to 2018). The sequencer listed for this sample is Illumina MiSeq. The iRepertoire nested amplicon-rescue multiplex PCR (arm-PCR) platform was used to amplify TCR alpha and beta CDR3 regions from RNA. TCRdb itself trimmed the public reads at Q25 with fastp, ran MiXCR and retained productive beta chains. CDR3 protein duplicates are merged, each entry listing the most common genes and DNA. For this sample there are 44,000 or so distinct CDR3 sequences; 20% to 25% appear just once. The ten top clones hold roughly 6% of the sample. The sample consisted of glioma tissue, nonneoplastic brain tissue, or PBMCs (not recorded which). These receptor sequences come from a human donor with low-grade glioma or glioblastoma, undergoing nonglioma brain surgery, or in good health (not recorded which).

V usage is TRBV5-5 and J usage is TRBJ2-5; weak D call: TRBD1 (5 bases). The CDR3 spans 14 residues. Deletions cut 4 bases from V and 4 bases from J, with 14 bases between. In germline, CDR1 is SGHKS, CDR2 YYEKEE (reference sequence). CDR3 sequence (DNA): TGTGCCAGCAGCCCGGACATCAATCGAGAGACCCAGTACTTC. Translated, it gives CASSPDINRETQYF.

As to this clonotype: It may be a read error: a sequence one base away is much more abundant. This CDR3 reads CASSQGTGTMSTEAFF. CDR3 DNA: TGCGCCAGCAGCCAGGGCACAGGGACTATGAGCACTGAAGCTTTCTTT. This chain joins TRBV4-3 and TRBJ1-1, with a tentative D call TRBD1 (6 bases). The CDR3 totals 16 residues. CDR1 LGHNA and CDR2 YSLEER come from the germline V gene. V dropped 3 bases and J dropped 4 bases, with 18 bases sitting between them.

This clonotype was seen just once. With a much larger clone just one base away, this may be a read error. The chain links TRBV12-3 or TRBV12-4 to TRBJ1-4; 7 nucleotides align to TRBD1. There are 14 residues in the CDR3. DNA of the CDR3: TGTGCCAGCAGTTTCCAGACAGGGATTGAAAAACCGTTTTTT. It encodes CASSFQTGIEKPFF.

Ten or more counts support this clonotype. The chain combines TRBV2 with TRBJ2-7; no clear D gene. The CDR3 has 12 residues. The germline V and J ends were trimmed by 3 bases and 7 bases, with 10 bases remaining between them. Per germline, CDR1 SNHLY and CDR2 FYNNEI. CDR3 DNA sequence: TGTGCCAGCAGTGAGGGCCTCGGAGAGCAGTACTTC. Protein sequence: CASSEGLGEQYF.

This clonotype was picked up a small number of times. The rearrangement uses TRBV10-2 and TRBJ1-1; TRBD1 is a possible D gene (6 bases). CDR1 and CDR2 (germline): WSHSY, SAAADI. The V end was cut by 2 bases, the J end by 5 bases, with 18 bases between. The CDR3 has 16 amino acids. The CDR3 nucleotides are TGCGCCAGCAGTGAGCTGGGAACAGGGATGGGGACTGAAGCTTTCTTT. Its translation is CASSELGTGMGTEAFF.

This clonotype is medium-sized in the sample. The gene calls are TRBV27 and TRBJ2-7, with D uncertain. The CDR3 has 8 residues. Germline lookup yields CDR1 MNHEY and CDR2 SMNVEV (reference sequence). The CDR3 sequence: CASSPEVV. CDR3 DNA sequence: TGTGCCAGCAGTCCGGAAGTGGTC.

CDR3 sequence: CASSLEERGYNEQFF. The CDR3 coding sequence is TGTGCCAGCAGCTTAGAAGAGCGGGGGTACAATGAGCAGTTCTTC. The gene calls are TRBV7-9 and TRBJ2-1; 8 nucleotides match TRBD2. The ends lost 1 base at V and 4 bases at J; junction bases unmatched: 3. The CDR3 has 15 amino acids. From germline, CDR1 is SEHNR and CDR2 FQNEAQ (reference sequence).

The V gene is TRBV12-3 or TRBV12-4, the J gene TRBJ2-5, with D unresolved. The CDR3 runs 13 residues. Trimming cost V 6 bases and J 3 bases, with 11 bases left between them. The CDR3 region is CASRALTEETQYF. The DNA for the CDR3 is TGTGCCAGCAGGGCCCTAACAGAAGAGACCCAGTACTTC.

This clonotype was seen only a few times. CDR3 region: CASSLGTSGRARRYNEQFF. CDR3 sequence (DNA): TGCGCCAGCAGCCTTGGTACTAGCGGGAGGGCCAGAAGGTACAATGAGCAGTTCTTC. The chain recombines TRBV5-1 with TRBJ2-1, with 13 positions matching TRBD2. V was pared by 4 bases and J by 4 bases, with 14 bases of the junction left unmatched. The CDR3 is 19 amino acids. Germline V gene lookup returns CDR1 SGHRS and CDR2 YFSETQ. The complete variable domain, with remaining parts taken from reference TRBV5-1 and TRBJ2-1, reads KAGVTQTPRYLIKTRGQQVTLSCSPISGHRSVSWYQQTPGQGLQFLFEYFSETQRNKGNFPGRFSGRQFSNSRSEMNVSTLELGDSALYLCASSLGTSGRARRYNEQFFGPGTRLTVL.

Turning to this clonotype: Germline is not matched at one junction end, which may reflect a read error. J is TRBJ1-3 and V is TRBV27, with a tentative D call TRBD1 (5 bases). Looked up from germline, CDR1 is MNHEY and CDR2 is SMNVEV (reference sequence). The CDR3 extends over 15 amino acids. CDR3 sequence reads: CASSPDRNSGSTIYF. The DNA of the CDR3 is TGTGCCAGCAGCCCAGACAGAAACTCTGGAAGCACCATATATTTT.

On this clonotype: A clone one base away is much larger, so this may be a read error. The CDR3 protein is CASITRPFPYSYEQYF. The CDR3 DNA is TGTGCCAGCATTACCCGGCCATTCCCGTACTCCTACGAGCAGTACTTC. V and J are TRBV6-6 and TRBJ2-7; unclear D gene. V shed 7 bases and J shed 0 bases, with 19 bases lying between them. The V gene's germline CDR1 is MNHNY and CDR2 SVGAGI (reference sequence). The CDR3 is 16 amino acids.

In this sample, this clonotype turned up many times. The J gene is TRBJ2-2, the V gene TRBV27; D is unresolved. Between the trimmed V and J ends, which lost 4 bases and 0 bases, there was a span of 9 bases. The CDR3 runs 15 residues. Per germline, CDR1 MNHEY and CDR2 SMNVEV (reference sequence). The CDR3, as DNA: TGTGCCAGCAGTTGGGTGGCTACGAACACCGGGGAGCTGTTTTTT. Encoded protein: CASSWVATNTGELFF.

This clonotype was found many times. V usage is TRBV24-1 and J usage is TRBJ2-7, with TRBD1 as a possible D gene (6 bases). This CDR3 is built from 13 residues. Trimming took off 4 bases at V and 6 bases at J, with 12 bases between the two ends. Germline CDR1 and CDR2: KGHDR and SFDVKD. As DNA, the CDR3 is TGTGCCACCAGTGACCGGACAGAGGGCGAGCAGTACTTC. Translating gives CATSDRTEGEQYF.

This clonotype was recorded many times. V usage is TRBV7-2 and J usage is TRBJ1-5; D remains ambiguous. From germline, CDR1 is SGHTA and CDR2 FQGNSA. CDR3 length equals 15 residues. V was pared by 2 bases and J by 3 bases, with 11 bases between. CDR3 nucleotides: TGTGCCAGCAGCTTAATTGGGCCAGCCAATCAGCCCCAGCATTTT. It translates to CASSLIGPANQPQHF.

The V and J genes are TRBV28 and TRBJ1-3, with D uncertain. The CDR3 spans 14 residues. In germline, CDR1 is MDHEN, CDR2 SYDVKM. CDR3 loop: CVSSRTTAGNTIYF. DNA for the CDR3: TGTGTTAGCAGCCGTACGACCGCTGGAAACACCATATATTTT.

This clonotype was counted at least ten times. The V and J genes are TRBV6-2 or TRBV6-3 and TRBJ2-7; D is perhaps TRBD1 (5 bases). Germline loops: CDR1 MNHEY, CDR2 SVGEGT. This CDR3 has 14 residues. Trimming removed 0 bases from V and 5 bases from J, with 11 bases in between. The CDR3 is CASSYSSRAHEQYF. The CDR3 DNA reads TGTGCCAGCAGTTACTCGAGCAGGGCTCACGAGCAGTACTTC.

This clonotype occurred many times. The V and J genes are TRBV14 and TRBJ2-7; D gene unclear. Trimming shortened V by 3 bases and J by 2 bases, and 8 bases separated the two germline ends. Germline assignment: CDR1 SGHDN and CDR2 FVKESK. The CDR3 totals 13 residues. DNA for the CDR3: TGTGCCAGCAGCCAGTACGCGGCCTACGAGCAGTACTTC. Protein: CASSQYAAYEQYF.

This clonotype showed up many times. V gene TRBV3-1 combines with J gene TRBJ1-4; possibly TRBD1 for D (5 bases). Germline-derived CDR1 and CDR2 are LGHDT and YNNKEL (reference sequence). The germline V and J ends were trimmed by 3 bases and 5 bases, with 25 bases remaining between them. The CDR3 totals 19 residues. The CDR3, as DNA: TGTGCCAGCAGCCATCCCCCTCGGAGAAGGGTGGACAAAAATGAAAAACTGTTTTTT. It translates to CASSHPPRRRVDKNEKLFF. Full variable domain (missing parts from reference TRBV3-1 and TRBJ1-4): DTAVSQTPKYLVTQMGNDKSIKCEQNLGHDTMYWYKQDSKKFLKIMFSYNNKELIINETVPNRFSPKSPDKAHLNLHINSLELGDSAVYFCASSHPPRRRVDKNEKLFFGSGTQLSVL.